This entry is about one TCR beta chain. The sample comes from a study of blood T cell repertoires in COVID-19. Study-wide context: Acute and convalescent COVID-19 samples came from the United States, Italy and Spain. T cells, B-cell-depleted T cells, or PBMCs supplied cDNA or gDNA.

Trimming took 5 bases from V and 4 from J; bases not matched to a gene: 14. CDR1 is SGHVS, CDR2 FNYEAQ, per germline. The CDR3 sequence is 18 residues long. This table comes from immunoSEQ multiplex PCR, and its TCRdb copy is limited to in-frame clones, with some not included. In the table there are a few hundred thousand clones, 88% of which are singletons. This chain connects TRBV7-6 to TRBJ2-3, with 11 bases matching TRBD1. The receptor's source is a woman in her 30s who had been exposed to COVID-19. Sequenced material: PBMCs or T cells enriched from blood (not recorded which). This CDR3 reads CASSPRTGGAFRADTQYF. The CDR3 DNA is TGTGCCAGCAGCCCCAGGACAGGGGGCGCTTTTAGGGCAGATACGCAGTATTTT.